The 15 T cell receptor beta chains presented below share a single source sample, sequenced in a study of human thymus T cells. Some clones are missing from TCRdb's copy, which holds only in-frame ones; the method was immunoSEQ multiplex PCR. Among 57,000 or so clones listed, about 93% were seen once. Sequenced input: blood. These receptors all come from a boy under two years old with a congenital heart defect but otherwise immunologically healthy.

This clone has a single count. The chain couples TRBV7-9 to TRBJ1-2; 7 nucleotides align to TRBD1. J lost 5 bases, V lost 1 base, and 4 bases had no gene match. There are 14 residues in the CDR3. The germline CDR1 and CDR2 sequences are SEHNR and FQNEAQ (reference sequence). CDR3 sequence: CASSLGGGGYGYTF. For the CDR3, the DNA is TGTGCCAGCAGCTTAGGAGGGGGCGGGTATGGCTACACCTTC.

J is TRBJ1-5 and V is TRBV6-1, with a weak D call TRBD1 (5 bases). Germline V CDR1 and CDR2: MNHNS, SASEGT. V lost 3 bases and J 7 bases, leaving 10 bases between the germline ends. The CDR3 has 13 amino acids. The CDR3 region is CASSDGGGQPQHF. CDR3 DNA: TGTGCCAGCAGTGATGGGGGAGGCCAGCCCCAGCATTTT.

The chain carries TRBV4-1 and TRBJ2-2; D unresolved. CDR1 and CDR2 from the germline V gene are MGHRA and YSYEKL. The V end was cut by 1 base, the J end by 5 bases, with 5 bases between. This CDR3 region has 13 residues. CDR3 loop: CASSQAYTGELFF. The CDR3 DNA follows: TGCGCCAGCAGCCAAGCGTATACCGGGGAGCTGTTTTTT.

The J gene is TRBJ1-2, the V gene TRBV20-1; TRBD1 might be the D (5 bases). Germline CDR1 and CDR2: DFQATT and SNEGSKA (reference sequence). CDR3 length equals 11 residues. Trimming cost V 6 bases and J 10 bases, with 15 bases left between them. The CDR3 region has the DNA TGCAGTGCCCCCGGGGCAGACTTCTACACCTTC. Its protein product is CSAPGADFYTF.

This sequence joins TRBV18 and TRBJ2-3; 9 nucleotides line up with TRBD2. With 0 bases clipped from V and 8 bases from J, the junction kept 15 bases outside the gene matches. This CDR3 comprises 18 residues. The germline gives CDR1 KGHSH, CDR2 LQKENI. The CDR3 DNA reads TGTGCCAGCTCACCACCGAGGCTAGCGGGATTAGAAGCTGGTACGCAGTATTTT. Encoded protein: CASSPPRLAGLEAGTQYF. The variable domain in full, completed from reference TRBV18 and TRBJ2-3, reads NAGVMQNPRHLVRRRGQEARLRCSPMKGHSHVYWYRQLPEEGLKFMVYLQKENIIDESGMPKERFSAEFPKEGPSILRIQQVVRGDSAAYFCASSPPRLAGLEAGTQYFGPGTRLTVL.

The J gene is TRBJ2-1, the V gene TRBV9; D call uncertain. The CDR3 is made up of 13 amino acids. Per the germline V gene, CDR1 is SGDLS and CDR2 is YYNGEE. Trimming took off 0 bases at V and 7 bases at J, with 8 bases between the two ends. In DNA form, the CDR3 reads TGTGCCAGCAGCGTAGCCTGGGGAAATGAGCAGTTCTTC. Translating gives CASSVAWGNEQFF.

V is TRBV19 and J is TRBJ1-2; a possible D gene is TRBD1 (5 bases). V shed 8 bases and J shed 8 bases, with 15 bases lying between them. Per the germline V gene, CDR1 is LNHDA and CDR2 is SQIVND (reference sequence). The length of the CDR3 is 12 residues. The CDR3, as DNA: TGTGCCAGTGCATGGGGGGTTGGCGGCTACACCTTC. This sequence encodes CASAWGVGGYTF.

V is TRBV2 and J is TRBJ2-3, with 7 bases that match TRBD2. The CDR3 loop spans 15 amino acids. Germline lookup yields CDR1 SNHLY and CDR2 FYNNEI. J was trimmed by 2 bases and V by 4 bases; bases with no gene match: 6. CDR3 DNA: TGTGCCAGCAGTGGGACTAGAGTTTCCACAGATACGCAGTATTTT. It translates to CASSGTRVSTDTQYF. Full variable domain (remainder filled in from reference TRBV2 and TRBJ2-3): EPEVTQTPSHQVTQMGQEVILRCVPISNHLYFYWYRQILGQKVEFLVSFYNNEISEKSEIFDDQFSVERPDGSNFTLKIRSTKLEDSAMYFCASSGTRVSTDTQYFGPGTRLTVL.

The V gene is TRBV6-5, the J gene TRBJ2-7; 7 bases are a match to TRBD1. This CDR3 is 14 amino acids long. After removal of 7 bases from V and 0 bases from J, the junction contained 6 bases not matched to a gene. Per germline, CDR1 MNHEY and CDR2 SVGAGI. CDR3 region: CASTTGTASYEQYF. Here the CDR3 DNA reads TGTGCCAGCACCACCGGGACAGCCTCCTACGAGCAGTACTTC.

V gene TRBV27 combines with J gene TRBJ2-7; tentatively, D is TRBD1 or TRBD2 (5 bases each). CDR3 length: 13 residues. Germline V lookup: CDR1 MNHEY, CDR2 SMNVEV (reference sequence). The V end was cut by 4 bases, the J end by 6 bases, with 13 bases between. This chain's CDR3 is CASSWSRAGEQYF. CDR3 DNA: TGTGCCAGCAGTTGGAGCAGGGCGGGCGAGCAGTACTTC.

This chain joins TRBV7-7 and TRBJ1-1; no firm D call. In germline, CDR1 is SSHAT, CDR2 FNYEAQ (reference sequence). The CDR3 sequence is 14 residues long. V was cut by 2 bases and J by 0 bases, with 7 bases left in between. The CDR3: CASSLRVLNTEAFF. The CDR3 coding sequence is TGTGCCAGCAGCTTACGGGTCCTGAACACTGAAGCTTTCTTT. Complete variable domain (other parts from reference TRBV7-7 and TRBJ1-1): GAGVSQSPRYKVTKRGQDVTLRCDPISSHATLYWYQQALGQGPEFLTYFNYEAQPDKSGLPSDRFSAERPEGSISTLTIQRTEQRDSAMYRCASSLRVLNTEAFFGQGTRLTVV.

The V gene is TRBV7-2, the J gene TRBJ1-2; maybe TRBD1 (5 bases). V was pared by 3 bases and J by 0 bases, with 8 bases between. Germline V gene lookup returns CDR1 SGHTA and CDR2 FQGNSA. The CDR3 spans 14 residues. Here the CDR3 reads CASSFREANYGYTF. Here the CDR3 DNA reads TGTGCCAGCAGCTTCAGGGAAGCTAACTATGGCTACACCTTC.

The CDR3 nucleotides are TGTGCCAGCAGCTTCGACAGGGGGATCTCTGGAAACACCATATATTTT. Translated: CASSFDRGISGNTIYF. This sequence joins TRBV7-9 and TRBJ1-3; 9 nucleotides line up with TRBD1. The CDR3 contains 16 residues. Germline V CDR1 and CDR2: SEHNR, FQNEAQ (reference sequence). Losses at the gene ends were 3 bases for V and 0 bases for J; bases not matched to a gene: 3.

This rearrangement joins TRBV5-5 to TRBJ1-2; D not resolved. V dropped 0 bases and J dropped 5 bases, with 14 bases sitting between them. The CDR3 runs to 15 residues. CDR1 and CDR2 (germline): SGHKS, YYEKEE (reference sequence). The DNA for the CDR3 is TGTGCCAGCAGCTTGGTAACCGGGGAGTGGTATGGCTACACCTTC. Its translation is CASSLVTGEWYGYTF.

This clone came up once. V usage is TRBV4-2 and J usage is TRBJ1-5, with D maybe TRBD1 (6 bases). The CDR3 spans 17 residues. The V gene lost 4 bases and the J gene lost 3 bases, with 19 bases spanning the gap. Germline V gene sequence: CDR1 LGHNA, CDR2 YNFKEQ. The CDR3 region has the DNA TGTGCCAGCAGCCGCAAGGGACATCATAGTGACAATCAGCCCCAGCATTTT. It yields the protein CASSRKGHHSDNQPQHF.